These 8 T cell receptor beta chains were all obtained from the same sample, sequenced in a study of cytomegalovirus exposure and HLA in healthy donors. This PCR relied on a set of 60 Vbeta primers and 13 Jbeta primers. The assay was immunoSEQ multiplex PCR, and TCRdb's table has in-frame clones only and misses some. The data contain about 140,000 clones, 80% of them seen just once; the ten biggest clones take up around 2.4%. Sequencing was carried out using PBMCs. The receptors shown here come from a man over 45 in good health and CMV-seronegative.

The chain employs TRBV4-2 and TRBJ1-4; D may be TRBD1 (5 bases). The germline CDR1 and CDR2 sequences are LGHNA and YNFKEQ. The CDR3 has 16 amino acids. Between the trimmed V and J ends, which lost 1 base and 6 bases, there was a span of 15 bases. In DNA, the CDR3 is TGTGCCAGCAGCCAAGGCCCGGTCGGAGGGGATGAAAAACTGTTTTTT. As protein: CASSQGPVGGDEKLFF.

This chain joins TRBV30 and TRBJ2-5; TRBD1 aligns across 8 bases. The J call may be wrong; the DNA end is better matched by TRBJ2-7. This CDR3 spans 15 amino acids. CDR1 is GTSNPN and CDR2 is SVGIG in the germline V gene (reference sequence). CDR3 amino acids: CAWSNRDRQSYEQYF. CDR3 DNA sequence: TGTGCCTGGAGTAACCGGGACAGGCAGTCCTACGAGCAGTACTTC.

This clone was seen more than once but under ten times. This rearrangement joins TRBV5-4 to TRBJ1-1; TRBD1 aligns across 9 bases. J lost 1 base, V lost 1 base, and 2 bases had no gene match. In germline, CDR1 is SGHNT, CDR2 YYREEE (reference sequence). The CDR3 is 15 residues long. The CDR3 region is CASSLTGGSNTEAFF. The CDR3 DNA reads TGTGCCAGCAGCTTGACAGGGGGCTCGAACACTGAAGCTTTCTTT. The variable domain in full, with the rest retrieved from reference TRBV5-4 and TRBJ1-1, is ETGVTQSPTHLIKTRGQQVTLRCSSQSGHNTVSWYQQALGQGPQFIFQYYREEENGRGNFPPRFSGLQFPNYSSELNVNALELDDSALYLCASSLTGGSNTEAFFGQGTRLTVV.

The chain carries TRBV5-1 and TRBJ2-7; TRBD1 matches at 7 bases. Germline CDR1 reads SGHRS; CDR2 reads YFSETQ. With V trimmed by 0 bases and J by 4 bases, 4 bases remained unmatched. This CDR3 comprises 14 residues. CDR3 nucleotides: TGCGCCAGCAGCTTGGACAGGGGAATGTACGAGCAGTACTTC. It translates to CASSLDRGMYEQYF.

The table lists this clone with a count of one. The V call is TRBV10-3, the J call TRBJ2-5; 10 bases agree with TRBD1. Germline V gene sequence: CDR1 ENHRY, CDR2 SYGVKD. The V and J ends lost 10 bases and 3 bases, in that order; junction bases with no gene match: 11. The CDR3 length is 15 residues. The CDR3 coding sequence is TGTGCCACCCGCGGGACAGGGGTAATTGAAGAGACCCAGTACTTC. Its protein product is CATRGTGVIEETQYF.

J is TRBJ2-7 and V is TRBV9; the match to TRBD2 covers 7 bases. The CDR3 length is 15 residues. V lost 1 base, J lost 6 bases, and 10 bases stayed unmatched. Germline V gene lookup returns CDR1 SGDLS and CDR2 YYNGEE. As DNA, the CDR3 is TGTGCCAGCAGCGTATCCCCGGGACTAACAAGCGAGCAGTACTTC. Translated, it gives CASSVSPGLTSEQYF. The full variable domain, its missing parts supplied by reference TRBV9 and TRBJ2-7, is DSGVTQTPKHLITATGQRVTLRCSPRSGDLSVYWYQQSLDQGLQFLIQYYNGEERAKGNILERFSAQQFPDLHSELNLSSLELGDSALYFCASSVSPGLTSEQYFGPGTRLTVT.

The chain links TRBV29-1 to TRBJ2-3, with 8 positions matching TRBD2. The CDR3 loop spans 15 amino acids. Germline V CDR1 and CDR2: SQVTM, ANQGSEA. The DNA of the CDR3 is TGCGTAACCATGGGGGCGGGAGGCCGCACAGATACGCAGTATTTT. Translation gives CVTMGAGGRTDTQYF.

The rearrangement uses TRBV5-4 and TRBJ2-7; D might be TRBD1 (5 bases). V was shortened by 1 base and J by 2 bases, with 10 bases between the two germline ends. The CDR3 is made up of 14 amino acids. Germline V gene data show CDR1 as SGHNT and CDR2 as YYREEE (reference sequence). The CDR3 sequence: CASSLKVGPYEQYF. The CDR3 nucleotides read TGTGCCAGCAGCTTGAAGGTGGGGCCCTACGAGCAGTACTTC.